Following are 20 T cell receptor beta chains from one sample sequenced in a study of blood T cell repertoires in COVID-19. TCRdb's copy holds only in-frame clones and misses some; the assay was immunoSEQ multiplex PCR. The sample shows 230,000 or so clones, 84% of them seen only once. Sequenced: peripheral blood. The receptor set was obtained from a woman in her thirties or forties who had recovered from COVID-19.

V usage is TRBV10-3 and J usage is TRBJ2-5; 8 bases are a match to TRBD2. V shed 8 bases, J shed 7 bases, and the junction held 6 bases outside the gene matches. Germline V gives CDR1 ENHRY, CDR2 SYGVKD. The CDR3 runs 12 residues. In nucleotides, the CDR3 is TGTGCCATCGCGGGACTAGAGGGGACCCAGTACTTC. Translating it yields CAIAGLEGTQYF.

The chain has TRBV6-5 and TRBJ1-5, with TRBD1 identical over 7 bases. V dropped 2 bases and J dropped 7; count of bases not matched to a gene: 5. Germline CDR1 MNHEY, CDR2 SVGAGI. The CDR3 spans 14 residues. CDR3 sequence reads: CASSYTGDWQPQHF. The CDR3 bases are TGTGCCAGCAGTTACACAGGGGACTGGCAGCCCCAGCATTTT.

This clone has just one count. The gene calls are TRBV18 and TRBJ1-3, with D hard to call. Looked up from germline, CDR1 is KGHSH and CDR2 is LQKENI. V lost 4 bases to trimming and J lost 2 bases, with 9 bases between them. The CDR3 is 14 amino acids. Here the CDR3 reads CASSRGWPGNTIYF. The CDR3 DNA is TGTGCCAGCTCACGCGGGTGGCCTGGAAACACCATATATTTT.

The chain combines TRBV24-1 with TRBJ1-5; D gene unclear. This CDR3 spans 13 amino acids. Germline V gene sequence: CDR1 KGHDR, CDR2 SFDVKD. V shed 9 bases and J shed 6 bases, with 14 bases lying between them. CDR3 in amino acids: CATPRRLGQPQHF. The DNA for the CDR3 is TGTGCCACCCCTCGCAGGCTCGGTCAGCCCCAGCATTTT.

J is TRBJ2-3 and V is TRBV6-2 or TRBV6-3; D is uncertain. V lost 2 bases to trimming and J lost 1 base, with 7 bases between them. Looked up from germline, CDR1 is MNHEY and CDR2 is SVGEGT. This CDR3 region has 14 residues. Here the CDR3 reads CASSYATRTDTQYF. DNA of the CDR3: TGTGCCAGCAGTTACGCGACACGCACAGATACGCAGTATTTT.

V and J are TRBV7-9 and TRBJ2-2; a possible D gene is TRBD1 (6 bases). The CDR3 extends over 14 amino acids. V dropped 7 bases and J dropped 6 bases, with 15 bases sitting between them. The V gene's germline CDR1 is SEHNR and CDR2 FQNEAQ (reference sequence). CDR3 DNA sequence: TGTGCCAGCAACGAGGACAGCTTCGCCGGGGAGCTGTTTTTT. It translates to CASNEDSFAGELFF.

The genes are TRBV12-3 or TRBV12-4 and TRBJ1-1; possible D gene TRBD1, 5 bases. The CDR3 covers 11 residues. The V and J ends lost 3 bases and 14 bases respectively, with 13 bases between them. The CDR3 DNA follows: TGTGCCAGCAGTTTTGGGGCTCGTCGATTCTTT. It codes for CASSFGARRFF.

The chain links TRBV16 to TRBJ2-7; the D gene is possibly TRBD1 (6 bases). Trimming left V 0 bases short and J 7 bases short, with 13 bases between. Looked up from germline, CDR1 is KGHSY and CDR2 is FQNENV. The length of the CDR3 is 14 residues. The CDR3 spells CASSQSTRGGEQYF. CDR3 nucleotides: TGTGCCAGCAGCCAATCCACCAGGGGCGGGGAGCAGTACTTC.

This chain links TRBV5-4 with TRBJ2-2; possibly TRBD1 for D (5 bases). Germline values: CDR1 SGHNT, CDR2 YYREEE (reference sequence). Trimming shortened V by 0 bases and J by 3 bases, and 12 bases separated the two germline ends. The CDR3 loop spans 16 amino acids. The CDR3, as DNA: TGTGCCAGCAGCTTGGGGCAGGGATTTGACACCGGGGAGCTGTTTTTT. It is translated as CASSLGQGFDTGELFF. Combining the CDR3 with reference TRBV5-4 and TRBJ2-2 gives the whole variable domain ETGVTQSPTHLIKTRGQQVTLRCSSQSGHNTVSWYQQALGQGPQFIFQYYREEENGRGNFPPRFSGLQFPNYSSELNVNALELDDSALYLCASSLGQGFDTGELFFGEGSRLTVL.

This sequence joins TRBV5-4 and TRBJ1-4; 7 nucleotides align to TRBD1. Unmatched junction bases numbered 10, after V lost 4 bases and J lost 10 bases. CDR1 is SGHNT, CDR2 YYREEE, per germline (reference sequence). The CDR3 totals 14 residues. CDR3 amino acids: CASSQGTEKGKLFF. The CDR3 DNA is TGTGCCAGCAGCCAAGGGACAGAGAAGGGAAAACTGTTTTTT.

The CDR3, as DNA: TGTGCCAGCAGCCCGGGGGGGGATGGCTACACCTTC. The encoded protein is CASSPGGDGYTF. The chain combines TRBV5-4 with TRBJ1-2; a weak D match, TRBD1 (5 bases). Germline V gene data show CDR1 as SGHNT and CDR2 as YYREEE (reference sequence). The V end lost 4 bases, the J end lost 6 bases, and 10 bases lay between the germline ends. This CDR3 is built from 12 residues.

The chain couples TRBV29-1 to TRBJ2-2; tentative D call: TRBD1 (5 bases). V lost 4 bases and J lost 5, with 14 bases in between. The CDR3 extends over 14 amino acids. Germline lookup yields CDR1 SQVTM and CDR2 ANQGSEA. The CDR3: CSVGLQGGTGELFF. CDR3 sequence (DNA): TGCAGCGTTGGTTTGCAGGGCGGAACCGGGGAGCTGTTTTTT.

The sample holds a few counts of this clone. The chain has TRBV5-4 and TRBJ2-7, with D perhaps matching TRBD1 (6 bases). The length of the CDR3 is 13 residues. Deletions cut 7 bases from V and 0 bases from J, with 11 bases between. The germline V gene has CDR1 SGHNT and CDR2 YYREEE (reference sequence). The CDR3 sequence: CASHRENSYEQYF. CDR3 DNA sequence: TGTGCCAGCCACAGGGAAAACTCCTACGAGCAGTACTTC.

V and J are TRBV12-3 or TRBV12-4 and TRBJ2-1; D remains unclear. CDR3 length equals 11 residues. Trimming removed 5 bases from V and 6 bases from J, with 5 bases in between. This CDR3 reads CASSQFNEQFF. CDR3 bases: TGTGCCAGCAGTCAGTTCAATGAGCAGTTCTTC.

This chain uses TRBV7-9 with TRBJ2-2, with 11 bases identical to TRBD1. Per germline, CDR1 SEHNR and CDR2 FQNEAQ (reference sequence). V shed 4 bases and J 5 bases; nucleotides not matched to a gene: 12. The CDR3 is made up of 18 amino acids. The CDR3 DNA sequence: TGTGCCAGCAGCTCTACAAACCGGGGACAGGGGGGTACCGGGGAGCTGTTTTTT. Its translation is CASSSTNRGQGGTGELFF.

This chain connects TRBV27 to TRBJ1-2; D remains unclear. Germline CDR1 MNHEY, CDR2 SMNVEV (reference sequence). V lost 6 bases, J lost 7 bases, and 9 bases lay in between. The CDR3 is 11 residues long. In nucleotides, the CDR3 is TGTGCCAGCAGAAGCCTCGGTGGCTACACCTTC. Its protein product is CASRSLGGYTF.

This rearrangement joins TRBV7-9 to TRBJ1-1; D is perhaps TRBD1 (5 bases). CDR1 and CDR2 from the germline V gene are SEHNR and FQNEAQ (reference sequence). This CDR3 contains 15 residues. Trimming removed 0 bases at V and 1 base at J, with 9 bases between. CDR3 amino acids: CASSLARGRNTEAFF. The CDR3 DNA reads TGTGCCAGCAGCTTAGCACGGGGGAGGAACACTGAAGCTTTCTTT.

The gene calls are TRBV9 and TRBJ2-3; tentative D call: TRBD2 (5 bases). V was shortened by 2 bases and J by 4 bases, with 14 bases between the two germline ends. The CDR3 extends over 15 amino acids. Germline V gives CDR1 SGDLS, CDR2 YYNGEE. As DNA, the CDR3 is TGTGCCAGCAGCGTTCTCGAAGGGAGCCCAGATACGCAGTATTTT. As protein: CASSVLEGSPDTQYF.

This chain connects TRBV11-3 to TRBJ2-7, with D possibly being TRBD1 (6 bases). The V and J ends lost 5 bases and 0 bases respectively, with 11 bases between them. CDR3 length equals 14 residues. Germline CDR1 SGHNT, CDR2 YENEEA. CDR3 sequence reads: CASSPRGGSYEQYF. DNA of the CDR3: TGTGCCAGCAGCCCACGAGGGGGCTCCTACGAGCAGTACTTC.

A single count supports this clone. The CDR3 nucleotides are TGTGCCAGCAGCTTACTTCGGGGGACCACCGGGGAGCTGTTTTTT. Translating it yields CASSLLRGTTGELFF. The rearrangement uses TRBV7-8 and TRBJ2-2; possible D gene TRBD2, 6 bases. Per the germline V gene, CDR1 is SGHVS and CDR2 is FQNEAQ. The CDR3 consists of 15 residues. V was trimmed by 2 bases and J by 4 bases, leaving 11 bases between them.